Below, one T cell receptor (beta chain) is given with its context. Controls were healthy donors chosen to match patients in age and sex. Per the germline V gene, CDR1 is LGHNA and CDR2 is YNFKEQ. This CDR3 is 15 amino acids long. V gave up 0 bases and J gave up 4 bases; unmatched junction bases: 4. The data are from a study of CD8 T cells in Susac syndrome. Reverse transcription of about 0.5 to 1 ug RNA was carried out with random hexamers. TCR beta CDR3 was amplified by immunoSEQ covering 54 Vbeta and 13 Jbeta. Each CDR3 protein gets one entry after TCRdb re-called the immunoSEQ multiplex PCR reads with MiXCR. The sample consists of roughly 180,000 distinct CDR3 sequences, 90% to 95% of them appearing once.

The source material was CD4+ T cells from PBMCs. This TCR came from a human donor in good health. The chain employs TRBV4-2 and TRBJ2-5; 8 positions match TRBD1. CDR3 DNA sequence: TGTGCCAGCAGCCAAGAGGGGACAGGACGAGAGACCCAGTACTTC. As protein: CASSQEGTGRETQYF.